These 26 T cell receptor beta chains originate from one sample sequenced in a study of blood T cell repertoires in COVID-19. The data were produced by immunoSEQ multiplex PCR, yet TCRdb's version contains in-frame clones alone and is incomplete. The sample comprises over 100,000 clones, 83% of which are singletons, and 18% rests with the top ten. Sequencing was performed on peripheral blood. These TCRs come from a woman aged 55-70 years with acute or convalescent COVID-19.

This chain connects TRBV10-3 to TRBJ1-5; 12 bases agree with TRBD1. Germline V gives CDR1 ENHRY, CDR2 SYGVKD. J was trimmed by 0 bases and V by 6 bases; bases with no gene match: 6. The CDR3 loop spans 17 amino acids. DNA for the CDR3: TGTGCCATCAGACCGGGACAGGGGGCGGTTAGCAATCAGCCCCAGCATTTT. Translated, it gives CAIRPGQGAVSNQPQHF.

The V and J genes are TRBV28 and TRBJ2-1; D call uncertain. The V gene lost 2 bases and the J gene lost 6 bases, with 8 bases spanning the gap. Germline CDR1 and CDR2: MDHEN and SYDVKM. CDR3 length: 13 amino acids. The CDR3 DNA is TGTGCCAGCAGTTTACGAAAGCCCAATGAGCAGTTCTTC. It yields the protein CASSLRKPNEQFF.

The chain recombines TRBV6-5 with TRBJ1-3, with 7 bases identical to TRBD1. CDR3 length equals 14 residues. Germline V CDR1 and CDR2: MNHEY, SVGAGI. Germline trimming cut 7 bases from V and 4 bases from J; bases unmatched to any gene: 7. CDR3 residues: CASKPTGDGNTIYF. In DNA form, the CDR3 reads TGTGCCAGCAAACCTACAGGGGACGGAAACACCATATATTTT.

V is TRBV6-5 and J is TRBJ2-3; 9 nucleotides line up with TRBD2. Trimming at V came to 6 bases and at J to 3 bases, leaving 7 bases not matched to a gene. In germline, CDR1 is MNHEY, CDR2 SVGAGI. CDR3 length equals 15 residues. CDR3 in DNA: TGTGCCAGCAGCACTATCCTAGCGGGGACAGATACGCAGTATTTT. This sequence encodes CASSTILAGTDTQYF.

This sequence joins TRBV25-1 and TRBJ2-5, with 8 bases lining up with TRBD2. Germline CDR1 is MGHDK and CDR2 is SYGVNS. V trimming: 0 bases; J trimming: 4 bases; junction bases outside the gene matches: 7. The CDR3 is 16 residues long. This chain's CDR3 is CASSEYGRGGAETQYF. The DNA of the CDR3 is TGTGCCAGCAGTGAATACGGTCGGGGGGGTGCAGAGACCCAGTACTTC.

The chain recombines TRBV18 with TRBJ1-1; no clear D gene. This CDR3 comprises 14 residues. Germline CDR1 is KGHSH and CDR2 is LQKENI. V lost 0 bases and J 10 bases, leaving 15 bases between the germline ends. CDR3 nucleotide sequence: TGTGCCAGCTCACCACCCTCCGGTAAAGCGGGAGCTTTCTTT. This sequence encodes CASSPPSGKAGAFF.

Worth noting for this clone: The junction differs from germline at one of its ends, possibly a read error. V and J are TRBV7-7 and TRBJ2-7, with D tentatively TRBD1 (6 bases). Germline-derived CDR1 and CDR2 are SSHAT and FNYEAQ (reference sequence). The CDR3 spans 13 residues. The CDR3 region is CASSSGTLYEQYF. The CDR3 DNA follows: TGTGCTAGCAGCTCCGGGACACTCTACGAGCAGTACTTC.

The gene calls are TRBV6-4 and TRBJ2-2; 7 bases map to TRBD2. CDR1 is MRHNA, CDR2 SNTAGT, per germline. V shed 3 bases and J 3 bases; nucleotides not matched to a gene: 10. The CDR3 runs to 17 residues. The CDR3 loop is CASSEGSAGVYTGELFF. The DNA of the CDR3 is TGTGCCAGCAGTGAAGGGTCCGCGGGAGTATACACCGGGGAGCTGTTTTTT.

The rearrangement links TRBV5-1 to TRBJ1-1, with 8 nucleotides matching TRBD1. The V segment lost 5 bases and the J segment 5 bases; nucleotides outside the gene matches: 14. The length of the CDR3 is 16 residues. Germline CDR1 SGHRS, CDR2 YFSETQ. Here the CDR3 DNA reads TGCGCCAGCAGTCCGCAGGGGGCGGGACGGGGTACTGAAGCTTTCTTT. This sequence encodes CASSPQGAGRGTEAFF.

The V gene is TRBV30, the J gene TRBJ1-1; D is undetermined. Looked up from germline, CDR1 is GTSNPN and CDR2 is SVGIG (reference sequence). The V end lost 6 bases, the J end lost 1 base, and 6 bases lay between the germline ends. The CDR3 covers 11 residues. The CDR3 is CACAGNTEAFF. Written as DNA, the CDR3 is TGTGCCTGCGCGGGGAACACTGAAGCTTTCTTT.

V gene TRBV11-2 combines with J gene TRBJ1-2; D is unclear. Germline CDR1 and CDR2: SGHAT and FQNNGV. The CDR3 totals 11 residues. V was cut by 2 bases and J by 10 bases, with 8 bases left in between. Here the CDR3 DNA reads TGTGCCAGCAGCTTAAGCGACGACTACACCTTC. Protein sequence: CASSLSDDYTF.

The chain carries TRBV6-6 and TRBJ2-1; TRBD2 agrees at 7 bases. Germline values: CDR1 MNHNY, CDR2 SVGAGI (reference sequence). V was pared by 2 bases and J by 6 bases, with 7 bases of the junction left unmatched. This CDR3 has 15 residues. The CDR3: CASSYPSAGSNEQFF. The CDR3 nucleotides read TGTGCCAGCAGTTACCCGTCAGCGGGGTCCAATGAGCAGTTCTTC.

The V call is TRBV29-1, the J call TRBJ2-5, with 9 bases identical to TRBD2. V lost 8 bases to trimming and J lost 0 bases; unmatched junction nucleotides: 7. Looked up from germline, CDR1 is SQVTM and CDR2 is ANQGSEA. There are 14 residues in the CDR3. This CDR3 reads CSNRLAANQETQYF. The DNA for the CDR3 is TGCAGCAACCGACTAGCGGCCAACCAAGAGACCCAGTACTTC. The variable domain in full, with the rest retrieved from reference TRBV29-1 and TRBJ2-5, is SAVISQKPSRDICQRGTSLTIQCQVDSQVTMMFWYRQQPGQSLTLIATANQGSEATYESGFVIDKFPISRPNLTFSTLTVSNMSPEDSSIYLCSNRLAANQETQYFGPGTRLLVL.

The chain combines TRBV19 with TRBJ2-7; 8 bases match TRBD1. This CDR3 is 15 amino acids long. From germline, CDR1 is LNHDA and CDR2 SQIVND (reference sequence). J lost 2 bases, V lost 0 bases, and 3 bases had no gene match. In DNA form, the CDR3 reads TGTGCCAGTAGTATAGAGAGGACAGGGCCCTACGAGCAGTACTTC. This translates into CASSIERTGPYEQYF.

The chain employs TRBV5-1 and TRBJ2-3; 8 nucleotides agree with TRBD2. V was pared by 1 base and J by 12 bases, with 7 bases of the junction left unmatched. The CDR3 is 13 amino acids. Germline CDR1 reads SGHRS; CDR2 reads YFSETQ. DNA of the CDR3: TGCGCCAGCAGCTTGTTGATAAGCGGGAGTCAGTATTTT. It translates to CASSLLISGSQYF.

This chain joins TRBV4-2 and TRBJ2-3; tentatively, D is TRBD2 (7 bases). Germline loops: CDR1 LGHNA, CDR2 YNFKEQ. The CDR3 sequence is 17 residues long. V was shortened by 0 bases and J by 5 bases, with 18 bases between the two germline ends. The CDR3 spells CASSQEGDGGPQDTQYF. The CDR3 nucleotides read TGTGCCAGCAGCCAAGAGGGTGACGGGGGGCCTCAAGATACGCAGTATTTT.

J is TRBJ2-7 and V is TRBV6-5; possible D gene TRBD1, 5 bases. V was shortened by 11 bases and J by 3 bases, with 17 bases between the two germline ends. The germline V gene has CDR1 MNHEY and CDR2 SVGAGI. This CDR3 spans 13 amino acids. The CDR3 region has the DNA TGTGCCCCTCGACGATCAGGGATCTACGAGCAGTACTTC. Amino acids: CAPRRSGIYEQYF.

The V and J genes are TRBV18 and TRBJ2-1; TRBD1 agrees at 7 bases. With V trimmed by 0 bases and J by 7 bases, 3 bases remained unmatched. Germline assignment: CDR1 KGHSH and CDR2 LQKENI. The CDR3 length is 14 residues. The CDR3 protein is CASSPPVRGNEQFF. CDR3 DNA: TGTGCCAGCTCACCACCGGTCAGGGGGAATGAGCAGTTCTTC.

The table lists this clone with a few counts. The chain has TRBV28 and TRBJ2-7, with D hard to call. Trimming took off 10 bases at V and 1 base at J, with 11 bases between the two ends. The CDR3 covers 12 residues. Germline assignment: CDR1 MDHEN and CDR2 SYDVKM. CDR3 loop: CATSLSSYEQYF. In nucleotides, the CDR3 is TGTGCCACCTCCTTGTCGTCCTACGAGCAGTACTTC.

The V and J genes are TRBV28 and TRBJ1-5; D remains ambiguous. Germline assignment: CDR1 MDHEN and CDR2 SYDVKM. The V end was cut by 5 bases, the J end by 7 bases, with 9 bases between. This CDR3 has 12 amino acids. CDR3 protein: CASSLEIQPQHF. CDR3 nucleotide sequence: TGTGCCAGCAGTCTGGAGATCCAGCCCCAGCATTTT.

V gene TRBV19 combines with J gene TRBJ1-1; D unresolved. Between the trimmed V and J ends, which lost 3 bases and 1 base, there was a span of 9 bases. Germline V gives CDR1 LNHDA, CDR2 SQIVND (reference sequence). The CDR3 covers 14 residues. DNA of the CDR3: TGTGCCAGTAGTATCGAGATCGGGAACACTGAAGCTTTCTTT. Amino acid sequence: CASSIEIGNTEAFF.

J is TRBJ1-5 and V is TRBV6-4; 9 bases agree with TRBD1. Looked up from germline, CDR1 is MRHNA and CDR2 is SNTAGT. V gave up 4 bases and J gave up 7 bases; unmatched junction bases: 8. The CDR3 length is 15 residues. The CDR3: CASSATGGAGQPQHF. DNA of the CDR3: TGTGCCAGCAGTGCAACAGGGGGCGCGGGGCAGCCCCAGCATTTT.

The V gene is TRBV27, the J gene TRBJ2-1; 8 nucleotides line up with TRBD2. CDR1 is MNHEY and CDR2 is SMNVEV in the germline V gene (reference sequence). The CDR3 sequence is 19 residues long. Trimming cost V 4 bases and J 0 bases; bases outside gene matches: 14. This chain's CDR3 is CASSSELTIGLASYNEQFF. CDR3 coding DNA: TGTGCCAGCAGTTCGGAACTAACAATAGGACTAGCCTCCTACAATGAGCAGTTCTTC.

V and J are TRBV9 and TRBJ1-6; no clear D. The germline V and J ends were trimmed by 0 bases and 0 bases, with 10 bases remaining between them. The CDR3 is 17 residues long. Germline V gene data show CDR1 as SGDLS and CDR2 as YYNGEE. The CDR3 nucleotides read TGTGCCAGCAGCGTAGGTGTATCGAGCTCCTATAATTCACCCCTCCACTTT. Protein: CASSVGVSSSYNSPLHF. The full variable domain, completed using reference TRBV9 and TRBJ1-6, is DSGVTQTPKHLITATGQRVTLRCSPRSGDLSVYWYQQSLDQGLQFLIQYYNGEERAKGNILERFSAQQFPDLHSELNLSSLELGDSALYFCASSVGVSSSYNSPLHFGNGTRLTVT.

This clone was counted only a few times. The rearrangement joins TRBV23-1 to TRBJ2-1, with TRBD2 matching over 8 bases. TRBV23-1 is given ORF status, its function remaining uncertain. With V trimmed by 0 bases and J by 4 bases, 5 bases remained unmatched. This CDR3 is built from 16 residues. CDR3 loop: CASSQSLAGNYNEQFF. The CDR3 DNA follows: TGCGCCAGCAGTCAATCTTTAGCGGGAAATTACAATGAGCAGTTCTTC.

This chain's CDR3 is CASSITRLRAGGPGNEQFF. In DNA, the CDR3 is TGTGCCAGTAGTATCACCAGGTTGCGAGCGGGAGGGCCGGGGAATGAGCAGTTCTTC. This sequence joins TRBV19 and TRBJ2-1, with 10 bases aligning to TRBD2. Germline V lookup: CDR1 LNHDA, CDR2 SQIVND (reference sequence). The CDR3 totals 19 residues. J gave up 7 bases and V 3 bases, and 18 bases lay outside the gene matches. Full variable domain (missing parts from reference TRBV19 and TRBJ2-1): DGGITQSPKYLFRKEGQNVTLSCEQNLNHDAMYWYRQDPGQGLRLIYYSQIVNDFQKGDIAEGYSVSREKKESFPLTVTSAQKNPTAFYLCASSITRLRAGGPGNEQFFGPGTRLTVL.